The rows below give T cell receptor beta chains drawn from one sample of a study of T cells in Graves' hyperthyroidism and ophthalmopathy. MiXCR, run by TCRdb on the multiplex PCR reads, gives a single entry per CDR3 protein. The sample consists of 500,000 to 750,000 distinct CDR3 sequences, roughly 46% of them appearing once. The specimen sequenced was peripheral blood or thyroid tissue (not recorded which). These receptors were taken from a woman aged 18-29 years with Graves' hyperthyroidism. Both conserved end residues are part of each CDR3. A D gene is named only where the DNA matches it firmly. The size of a clone is reported for some rows only, either as once, few or many, or as a class for expanded clones.

v_call	d_call	j_call	clone_size	cdr3_aa	cdr3_nt
TRBV6-1	TRBD1	TRBJ1-6	many	CASSGQVIDSPLHF	TGTGCCAGCAGCGGACAGGTTATCGATTCACCCCTCCACTTT
TRBV7-2	TRBD1	TRBJ2-7	many	CASSQRQGSNEQYF	TGTGCCAGCAGCCAAAGACAGGGTTCGAACGAGCAGTACTTC
TRBV15	NA	TRBJ2-7	many	CATSTRAGGSRYEQYF	TGTGCCACCAGCACGCGCGCTGGGGGTAGCAGGTACGAGCAGTACTTC
TRBV7-9	TRBD1	TRBJ1-2	NA	CASSSPTGGPLYGYTF	TGTGCCAGCAGCTCACCTACAGGGGGGCCCCTCTATGGCTACACCTTC
TRBV9	TRBD1	TRBJ1-5	NA	CASSGDRGSNQPQHF	TGTGCCAGCAGCGGAGACAGGGGCAGCAATCAGCCCCAGCATTTT
TRBV6-5	NA	TRBJ2-5	NA	CASSYEGGAIETQYF	TGTGCCAGCAGTTACGAGGGGGGGGCTATAGAGACCCAGTACTTC
TRBV7-9	TRBD1	TRBJ1-4	NA	CASRPNGQGGNEKLFF	TGTGCCAGCAGACCCAACGGACAGGGGGGGAATGAAAAACTGTTTTTT
TRBV19	NA	TRBJ1-3	NA	CASSGVIFTIYF	TGTGCCAGTAGTGGCGTCATTTTCACCATATATTTT
TRBV12-3/TRBV12-4	TRBD1	TRBJ1-1	NA	CASSPSGQANTEAFF	TGTGCCAGCAGTCCATCGGGACAGGCGAACACTGAAGCTTTCTTT
TRBV19	TRBD1	TRBJ2-1	NA	CASSVTGLDEQFF	TGTGCCAGTAGTGTGACAGGGCTCGATGAGCAGTTCTTC
TRBV7-2	NA	TRBJ2-7	many	CASSPGSASYEQYF	TGTGCCAGCAGCCCGGGTAGCGCCTCCTACGAGCAGTACTTC
TRBV20-1	TRBD2	TRBJ2-2	NA	CSARDSGILRGLFF	TGCAGTGCTAGAGATAGCGGGATCTTACGAGGGCTGTTTTTT
TRBV15	TRBD1	TRBJ1-3	NA	CATSGDRGTGNTIYF	TGTGCCACCAGCGGGGACAGGGGAACTGGAAACACCATATATTTT
TRBV6-2/TRBV6-3	TRBD2	TRBJ2-7	many	CATARTSASQVHEQYF	TGTGCCACCGCTCGGACTAGCGCATCCCAAGTCCACGAGCAGTACTTC
TRBV7-6	TRBD1	TRBJ2-7	many	CASSSGTGWPYEQYF	TGTGCCAGCAGCTCCGGGACAGGGTGGCCCTACGAGCAGTACTTC
TRBV5-1	NA	TRBJ2-7	NA	CASSSSRRGPRYEQYF	TGCGCCAGCAGCTCTTCCCGGAGGGGCCCCCGCTACGAGCAGTACTTC
TRBV15	NA	TRBJ1-5	NA	CATSREDYEHF	TGTGCCACCAGCAGAGAAGACTACGAGCATTTT
TRBV29-1	NA	TRBJ2-5	NA	CSVDPGDGLAGETGETQYF	TGCAGCGTTGACCCGGGAGATGGATTGGCCGGGGAGACTGGGGAGACCCAGTACTTC
TRBV7-9	NA	TRBJ1-2	many	CASSLSGISYGYTF	TGTGCCAGCAGCCTGTCGGGGATTTCCTATGGCTACACCTTC
TRBV7-3	NA	TRBJ1-3	NA	CASSPPNGNTIYF	TGTGCCAGCAGCCCGCCCAATGGAAACACCATATATTTT
TRBV7-2	NA	TRBJ2-7	many	CASSPIRVATGEQYF	TGTGCCAGCAGCCCTATCAGGGTAGCGACGGGGGAGCAGTACTTC
TRBV6-2/TRBV6-3	TRBD1	TRBJ2-2	NA	CASRPTGQGELFF	TGTGCCAGCAGACCAACGGGACAGGGGGAGCTGTTTTTT
TRBV20-1	NA	TRBJ2-5	NA	CSAINGATQYF	TGCAGTGCCATTAACGGGGCGACCCAGTACTTC
TRBV12-5	TRBD1	TRBJ2-2	NA	CASGSTRDRGFRNTGELFF	TGTGCTAGTGGTTCAACCCGGGACAGGGGGTTCAGGAACACCGGGGAGCTGTTTTTT
TRBV6-4	NA	TRBJ2-2	many	CASSEAGGLGELFF	TGTGCCAGCAGTGAAGCGGGTGGTCTCGGGGAGCTGTTTTTT
TRBV15	NA	TRBJ2-1	NA	CATSRARDRLNEQFF	TGTGCCACCAGCAGAGCAAGAGACAGGCTCAATGAGCAGTTCTTC
TRBV29-1	NA	TRBJ2-7	NA	CSVTLSSYEQYF	TGCAGCGTGACCCTAAGCTCCTACGAGCAGTACTTC
TRBV6-5	TRBD1	TRBJ1-6	many	CASRDTGVNSPLHF	TGTGCCAGCAGAGACACAGGGGTAAATTCACCCCTCCACTTT
TRBV20-1	NA	TRBJ2-2	many	CSAQNRGRGGELFF	TGCAGTGCTCAGAATAGGGGACGGGGCGGGGAGCTGTTTTTT
TRBV12-5	TRBD2	TRBJ2-7	NA	CASGSAASGSSYEQYF	TGTGCTAGTGGCTCCGCCGCTAGCGGGAGCTCCTACGAGCAGTACTTC
TRBV7-3	TRBD1	TRBJ1-2	NA	CASSPIGTGGDGYTF	TGTGCCAGCTCACCAATCGGGACAGGGGGCGATGGCTACACCTTC
TRBV5-6	NA	TRBJ1-3	NA	CASSLSSGSHNTIYF	TGTGCCAGCAGCTTGAGTAGCGGGAGCCATAACACCATATATTTT
TRBV12-3/TRBV12-4	NA	TRBJ2-2	NA	CASSFRGNTGELFF	TGTGCCAGCAGTTTTAGGGGGAACACCGGGGAGCTGTTTTTT
TRBV28	TRBD2	TRBJ2-7	many	CASRLAGRSYEQYF	TGTGCCAGCAGGTTAGCGGGGCGTTCCTACGAGCAGTACTTC
TRBV6-4	NA	TRBJ1-1	NA	CAISGEQAVNTEAFF	TGTGCCATCAGTGGAGAACAGGCCGTCAACACTGAAGCTTTCTTT
TRBV19	NA	TRBJ1-5	many	CASSPRGDQTQHF	TGTGCCAGTAGTCCTCGGGGGGATCAGACCCAGCATTTT
TRBV12-3/TRBV12-4	NA	TRBJ1-1	many	CASSLGGGLGTEAFF	TGTGCCAGCAGTTTAGGGGGAGGGTTGGGCACTGAAGCTTTCTTT
TRBV19	NA	TRBJ2-7	once	CARKRYEQYF	TGTGCCAGAAAGCGCTACGAGCAGTACTTC
TRBV12-3/TRBV12-4	TRBD1	TRBJ2-7	NA	CASISGTGGRYEQYF	TGTGCCAGCATTAGCGGGACAGGGGGCCGGTATGAGCAGTACTTC
TRBV5-8	TRBD2	TRBJ2-1	NA	CASSPLAGVGNEQFF	TGTGCCAGCAGCCCACTAGCGGGAGTCGGCAATGAGCAGTTCTTC
TRBV24-1	NA	TRBJ2-1	NA	CATSDTRSPGDEQFF	TGTGCCACCAGTGACACTCGAAGCCCGGGCGATGAGCAGTTCTTC
TRBV6-2/TRBV6-3	NA	TRBJ1-5	many	CASSDVGQPQHF	TGTGCCAGCTCCGACGTCGGTCAGCCCCAGCATTTT
TRBV4-1	NA	TRBJ1-3	many	CASSQEGTSGNTIYF	TGCGCCAGCAGCCAAGAAGGGACTTCGGGAAACACCATATATTTT
TRBV12-3/TRBV12-4	NA	TRBJ1-3	few	CASKKTDRRSGNTIYF	TGTGCCAGCAAGAAAACCGACCGCCGCTCTGGAAACACCATATATTTT
TRBV20-1	NA	TRBJ2-5	many	CSTLGQNQETQYF	TGCAGCACCTTGGGACAAAACCAAGAGACCCAGTACTTC
TRBV5-4	NA	TRBJ2-7	many	CASRAPDSEQYF	TGTGCCAGCAGGGCTCCCGACTCCGAGCAGTACTTC
TRBV30	NA	TRBJ2-5	many	CAWAPYQETQYF	TGTGCCTGGGCCCCTTACCAAGAGACCCAGTACTTC
TRBV10-3	NA	TRBJ1-3	NA	CAISSLSSGNTMYF	TGTGCCATCAGTAGTCTAAGCTCTGGAAACACCATGTATTTT
TRBV13	TRBD1	TRBJ2-7	NA	CASRPGTATYEQYF	TGTGCCAGCAGACCCGGGACAGCCACCTACGAGCAGTACTTC
TRBV5-1	NA	TRBJ2-7	many	CASSPLEGTWAEQYF	TGCGCCAGCAGCCCCCTGGAAGGGACCTGGGCCGAGCAGTACTTC
TRBV5-1	NA	TRBJ2-5	NA	CASSLGPGTQYF	TGCGCCAGCAGCTTGGGTCCGGGTACCCAGTACTTC
TRBV24-1	NA	TRBJ2-6	NA	CATNWGGANVLTF	TGTGCCACCAACTGGGGAGGCGCCAACGTCCTGACTTTC
TRBV3-1	NA	TRBJ2-7	NA	CASSHRAGSYEQYF	TGTGCCAGCAGCCACCGGGCCGGATCCTACGAGCAGTACTTC
TRBV15	NA	TRBJ2-7	NA	CATSSLSARDEQYF	TGTGCCACCAGCAGCTTATCGGCCCGCGACGAGCAGTACTTC
TRBV25-1	NA	TRBJ2-2	once	CASSFDLNIGELFF	TGTGCCAGCAGCTTCGATCTTAACATCGGGGAGCTGTTTTTT